This is a list of T cell receptor beta chains from one sample in a study of blood T cell repertoires in COVID-19. Assay used: immunoSEQ multiplex PCR; TCRdb lists only in-frame clones, some missing. The table records about 330,000 clones, around 90% of them present only once. The specimen sequenced was PBMCs or T cells enriched from blood (not recorded which). Receptor source: a man aged 30-40 years who had recovered from COVID-19. Both conserved end residues are trimmed from each CDR3. Fields, in order: V gene, clone size, CDR3 protein. For some rows the clone size is stated as once, few or many, or as a class when expanded; others skip it.

v_call: TRBV6-4; clone_size: -; cdr3_aa: ASSDWMYGQGIGYGYT
v_call: TRBV4-1; clone_size: -; cdr3_aa: ASSQDAGLAGYSYEQY
v_call: TRBV6-5; clone_size: -; cdr3_aa: ASSYQGEANYGYT
v_call: TRBV19; clone_size: -; cdr3_aa: ASSRQAWETQY
v_call: TRBV19; clone_size: -; cdr3_aa: ASTPYAGDWELF
v_call: TRBV12-3/TRBV12-4; clone_size: -; cdr3_aa: ASSFSIQPQH
v_call: TRBV27; clone_size: -; cdr3_aa: ASSFTGLGNTEAF
v_call: TRBV3-1/TRBV3-2; clone_size: -; cdr3_aa: ASSPEPPAVSGVGPRSQY
v_call: TRBV7-2; clone_size: -; cdr3_aa: ASSLRSGGATGELF
v_call: TRBV6-5; clone_size: -; cdr3_aa: ASSLQGNYGYT
v_call: TRBV9; clone_size: -; cdr3_aa: ASSSRRTGGIDEQF
v_call: TRBV6-1; clone_size: -; cdr3_aa: ASSDYRGTYEKLF
v_call: TRBV30; clone_size: -; cdr3_aa: AWRLAGGGAGETQY
v_call: TRBV12-3/TRBV12-4; clone_size: -; cdr3_aa: ASSFRQSYEQY
v_call: TRBV28; clone_size: few; cdr3_aa: ASSLNLSPLH
v_call: TRBV30; clone_size: -; cdr3_aa: AWSPNRAGGELF
v_call: TRBV9; clone_size: -; cdr3_aa: ASSAGPAGYNEQF
v_call: TRBV30; clone_size: -; cdr3_aa: ALRSPGGRETQY
v_call: TRBV5-1; clone_size: -; cdr3_aa: ASSVLSTDYGYT
v_call: TRBV2; clone_size: few; cdr3_aa: ASSEGLAPGIQY
v_call: TRBV7-2; clone_size: few; cdr3_aa: ASSLAMREKLF
v_call: TRBV19; clone_size: -; cdr3_aa: ASSVTGGISEQY
v_call: TRBV7-9; clone_size: -; cdr3_aa: ASSLSPPEELF
v_call: TRBV9; clone_size: -; cdr3_aa: ASSVAGTGREKLF
v_call: TRBV10-2; clone_size: once; cdr3_aa: ASSGTDRAGTGELF
v_call: TRBV12-3/TRBV12-4; clone_size: -; cdr3_aa: ASGFGGGYEQY
v_call: TRBV11-3; clone_size: -; cdr3_aa: ASSLDRGTDTQY
v_call: TRBV29-1; clone_size: once; cdr3_aa: SVWIGSSYEQY
v_call: TRBV19; clone_size: once; cdr3_aa: ASSIVGGYT
v_call: TRBV5-4; clone_size: -; cdr3_aa: ASSLVGAGELF
v_call: TRBV19; clone_size: once; cdr3_aa: ASTPGVVGLTEAF
v_call: TRBV3-1/TRBV3-2; clone_size: -; cdr3_aa: ASSHSYRGQRQPQH
v_call: TRBV29-1; clone_size: -; cdr3_aa: SVQQGAYEQY
v_call: TRBV28; clone_size: -; cdr3_aa: ASSFRSGRTEAF
v_call: TRBV5-1; clone_size: -; cdr3_aa: ASSLQGGATNEKLF
v_call: TRBV29-1; clone_size: -; cdr3_aa: SVVQALGAF
v_call: TRBV28; clone_size: -; cdr3_aa: ASSLGRYGYT